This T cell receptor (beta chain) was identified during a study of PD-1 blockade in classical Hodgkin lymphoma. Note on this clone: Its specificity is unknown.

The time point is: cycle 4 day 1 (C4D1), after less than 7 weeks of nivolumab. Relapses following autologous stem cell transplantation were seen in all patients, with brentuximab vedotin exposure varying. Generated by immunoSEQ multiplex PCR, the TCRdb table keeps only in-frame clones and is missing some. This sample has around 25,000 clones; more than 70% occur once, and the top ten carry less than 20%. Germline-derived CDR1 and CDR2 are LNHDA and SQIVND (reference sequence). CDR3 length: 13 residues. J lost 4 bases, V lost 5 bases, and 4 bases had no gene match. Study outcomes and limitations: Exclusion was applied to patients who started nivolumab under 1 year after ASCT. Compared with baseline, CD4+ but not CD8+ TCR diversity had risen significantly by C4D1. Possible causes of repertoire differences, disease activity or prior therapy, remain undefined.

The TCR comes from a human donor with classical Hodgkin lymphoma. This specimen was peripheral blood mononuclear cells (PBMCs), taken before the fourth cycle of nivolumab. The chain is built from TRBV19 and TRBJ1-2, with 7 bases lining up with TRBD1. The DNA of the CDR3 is TGTGCCAGTAGTGAGGGACAGCTCTATGGCTACACCTTC. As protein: CASSEGQLYGYTF.